This TCR beta chain derives from a study of CD8 T cells in Susac syndrome. Whole-study findings and limits: In Susac patients, clonal expansion was not detected in CD4+ cells.

Recently defined diagnostic criteria classed the Susac syndrome patients as definite or probable. Through negative isolation, CD4+ and CD8+ T cells were obtained, while TEMRA cells were enriched using FACS. With random hexamers, reverse transcription was performed on about 0.5 to 1 ug of RNA. The authors amplified TCR beta CDR3 across 54 Vbeta and 13 Jbeta using immunoSEQ multiplex PCR. TCRdb recomputed calls from the immunoSEQ multiplex PCR reads with MiXCR, one row per CDR3 protein. The sample lists 150,000 or so distinct CDR3 sequences; roughly 95% were seen once. Regarding this clonotype: No antigen is known for it.

Trimming left V 5 bases short and J 5 bases short, with 15 bases between. The length of the CDR3 is 14 residues. This clonotype was obtained from a human donor with Susac syndrome. The genes are TRBV12-3 or TRBV12-4 and TRBJ1-1; unclear D gene. What was sequenced was CD4+ T cells from PBMCs. The CDR3 here is CASSLWRTTTEAFF. CDR3 DNA sequence: TGTGCCAGCAGTCTCTGGCGTACTACTACTGAAGCTTTCTTT.